Shown below are 13 T cell receptor beta chains from a single sample sequenced in a study of T-cell reconstitution after alpha-beta-depleted transplantation in children. Preparation of the TCRbeta library was carried out with unique molecular identifiers. TCRdb reanalysed the PCR reads using MiXCR and keeps one entry per CDR3 protein. This repertoire shows about 250,000 distinct CDR3 sequences, roughly a quarter found once; its top ten account for more than 4.5%. The source was PBMCs, mostly from graft donor cells, collected 360 days after TCRalphabeta/CD19-depleted stem cell transplant. The source of these receptors is a female patient between 2 and 10 years old who had a stem cell transplant for congenital amegakaryocytic thrombocytopenia, so the T cells may come from the graft donor.

Points on this clonotype: A much larger clone is a single base away; this may be a read error. The gene calls are TRBV6-1 and TRBJ2-4; perhaps TRBD1 as D (6 bases). Trimming took off 4 bases at V and 6 bases at J, with 13 bases between the two ends. The CDR3 has 14 amino acids. Germline CDR1 is MNHNS and CDR2 is SASEGT. CDR3 sequence reads: CASSAVDRRNIQYF. CDR3 in DNA: TGTGCCAGCAGTGCCGTTGACAGGCGAAACATTCAGTACTTC.

This clonotype turned up a few times. The genes are TRBV12-3 or TRBV12-4 and TRBJ1-1; no clear D gene. CDR3 length: 14 residues. V gave up 5 bases and J gave up 2 bases, with 12 bases separating them. The CDR3 coding sequence is TGTGCCAGCAGTCGCTTCAGGTACAACACTGAAGCTTTCTTT. Its translation is CASSRFRYNTEAFF.

This clonotype was observed a few times. V and J are TRBV4-1 and TRBJ1-2, with a tentative D call TRBD1 (5 bases). V was shortened by 1 base and J by 6 bases, with 18 bases between the two germline ends. The CDR3 loop spans 16 amino acids. CDR1 and CDR2 from the germline V gene are MGHRA and YSYEKL. The CDR3 bases are TGCGCCAGCAGCCAAGTACAGCAGAGCCGGGGCGATGGCTACACCTTC. Its translation is CASSQVQQSRGDGYTF.

The J gene is TRBJ2-1, the V gene TRBV6-5; D perhaps matches TRBD2 (6 bases). Trimming pared 10 bases from V and 7 bases from J, leaving 17 bases between. This CDR3 spans 13 amino acids. The germline gives CDR1 MNHEY, CDR2 SVGAGI. The CDR3 region has the DNA TGTGCCACAAGATACTCTGGAGGGAATGAGCAGTTCTTC. This sequence encodes CATRYSGGNEQFF.

This clonotype turned up a few times. The V gene is TRBV15, the J gene TRBJ2-7; D uncertain. Trimming stripped 0 bases from V and 0 bases from J, with 6 bases between. This CDR3 is 14 amino acids long. The V gene's germline CDR1 is LNHNV and CDR2 YYDKDF (reference sequence). Written as DNA, the CDR3 is TGTGCCACCAGCAGAGATCTAGACTCCTACGAGCAGTACTTC. It codes for CATSRDLDSYEQYF.

The V and J genes are TRBV5-1 and TRBJ2-7; D possibly corresponds to TRBD2 (6 bases). The CDR3 totals 13 residues. The V and J ends lost 4 bases and 5 bases respectively, with 13 bases between them. CDR1 is SGHRS and CDR2 is YFSETQ in the germline V gene. The CDR3 region is CASSVGTADEQYF. The CDR3 DNA sequence: TGCGCCAGCAGCGTCGGGACTGCGGACGAGCAGTACTTC.

The CDR3 loop reads CASRGTAIPETQYF. The CDR3 DNA reads TGTGCCAGCAGAGGGACAGCGATACCCGAGACCCAGTACTTC. V usage is TRBV7-9 and J usage is TRBJ2-5; the match to TRBD1 covers 7 bases. Per germline, CDR1 SEHNR and CDR2 FQNEAQ (reference sequence). V shed 6 bases, J shed 5 bases, and the junction held 9 bases outside the gene matches. The CDR3 runs to 14 residues.

The V and J genes are TRBV6-1 and TRBJ2-7; a weak D match, TRBD1 (6 bases). Germline CDR1 reads MNHNS; CDR2 reads SASEGT. The CDR3 has 14 residues. The V end lost 5 bases, the J end lost 2 bases, and 13 bases lay between the germline ends. The CDR3 loop reads CASSRLRDTYEQYF. CDR3 nucleotide sequence: TGTGCCAGCAGTCGCCTCCGGGACACCTACGAGCAGTACTTC.

The V call is TRBV15, the J call TRBJ2-7; no definite D call. This CDR3 is 14 amino acids long. V lost 0 bases, J lost 0 bases, and 6 bases lay in between. The germline V gene encodes CDR1 LNHNV and CDR2 YYDKDF (reference sequence). DNA of the CDR3: TGTGCCACCAGCAGAGATCGAGTCTCCTACGAGCAGTACTTC. It translates to CATSRDRVSYEQYF.

The rearrangement links TRBV5-1 to TRBJ2-2, with D possibly matching TRBD2 (6 bases). The germline CDR1 and CDR2 sequences are SGHRS and YFSETQ. This CDR3 contains 14 residues. The V gene lost 2 bases and the J gene lost 7 bases, with 12 bases spanning the gap. CDR3 DNA: TGCGCCAGCAGCTTTGGAGGGAGTGGCGGGGAGCTGTTTTTT. Protein sequence: CASSFGGSGGELFF.

The chain couples TRBV9 to TRBJ2-1; the match to TRBD1 covers 7 bases. V lost 0 bases, J lost 8 bases, and 8 bases stayed unmatched. This CDR3 has 15 amino acids. The germline V gene has CDR1 SGDLS and CDR2 YYNGEE. The CDR3 loop reads CASSVATGTLHEQFF. The CDR3, as DNA: TGTGCCAGCAGCGTAGCGACAGGGACCCTCCATGAGCAGTTCTTC.

The rearrangement uses TRBV5-6 and TRBJ1-4; unclear D gene. The CDR3 length is 16 residues. Looked up from germline, CDR1 is SGHDT and CDR2 is YYEEEE. Trimming pared 3 bases from V and 8 bases from J, leaving 20 bases between. CDR3 sequence: CASSSGSEAAGEKLFF. Written as DNA, the CDR3 is TGTGCCAGCAGCTCCGGCTCAGAGGCCGCAGGAGAAAAACTGTTTTTT.

V and J are TRBV7-3 and TRBJ2-5, with TRBD2 identical over 9 bases. The CDR3 loop spans 15 amino acids. Germline lookup yields CDR1 SGHTA and CDR2 FQGTGA. Trimming removed 2 bases from V and 4 bases from J; junction bases left unmatched: 5. This CDR3 is CASSLSVGLAETQYF. The CDR3 DNA reads as TGTGCCAGCAGCTTATCTGTGGGACTAGCAGAGACCCAGTACTTC.